The 31 T cell receptor beta chains below were found in one sample sequenced in a study of OX40 agonist ivuxolimab in advanced cancers. Assay used: immunoSEQ multiplex PCR; TCRdb lists only in-frame clones, some missing. The sample records tens of thousands of clones, more than 80% being singletons. Sample: CD4+ or CD8+ T cells sorted from blood, taken in a trial of the OX40 agonist ivuxolimab. The receptors were gathered from an adult with an advanced solid tumor such as melanoma, head and neck, liver or kidney cancer.

The genes are TRBV7-2 and TRBJ1-6; 8 nucleotides match TRBD1. Germline lookup yields CDR1 SGHTA and CDR2 FQGNSA. J lost 13 bases, V lost 1 base, and 9 bases had no gene match. The CDR3 runs 15 residues. In nucleotides, the CDR3 is TGTGCCAGCAGCTTAGTAGGGACAGGCCAGATTCCCCTCCACTTT. It specifies CASSLVGTGQIPLHF.

This chain uses TRBV5-6 with TRBJ1-1, with 8 bases matching TRBD1. Germline CDR1 SGHDT, CDR2 YYEEEE. The CDR3 contains 15 residues. V shed 4 bases, J shed 3 bases, and the junction held 8 bases outside the gene matches. The CDR3 nucleotides are TGTGCCAGCAGCCTACCGGACAGGGAGGACACTGAAGCTTTCTTT. The encoded protein is CASSLPDREDTEAFF.

The chain employs TRBV9 and TRBJ1-6; the D is unclear. The CDR3 sequence is 14 residues long. V lost 0 bases, J lost 10 bases, and 11 bases lay in between. Germline CDR1 and CDR2: SGDLS and YYNGEE. CDR3 nucleotides: TGTGCCAGCAGCGTAGCCGTAAGTGGGTCACCCCTCCACTTT. Residues: CASSVAVSGSPLHF.

This chain connects TRBV29-1 to TRBJ2-6; tentatively, D is TRBD2 (6 bases). The V end was cut by 0 bases, the J end by 0 bases, with 12 bases between. The CDR3 has 17 residues. Germline V gene data show CDR1 as SQVTM and CDR2 as ANQGSEA. CDR3 amino acids: CSVEDRGLSSGANVLTF. The CDR3 DNA reads TGCAGCGTTGAAGATAGGGGACTCAGCTCTGGGGCCAACGTCCTGACTTTC.

The chain is built from TRBV27 and TRBJ1-5; D is uncertain. V lost 7 bases and J lost 5, with 18 bases in between. The CDR3 is made up of 15 amino acids. Germline V gene lookup returns CDR1 MNHEY and CDR2 SMNVEV (reference sequence). CDR3 bases: TGTGCCAGCACCCTTTGGGGAAAAGCTGATCAGCCCCAGCATTTT. Protein: CASTLWGKADQPQHF.

The chain combines TRBV6-5 with TRBJ2-7, with D hard to call. Germline V CDR1 and CDR2: MNHEY, SVGAGI. The CDR3 is 11 residues long. With 7 bases removed from V and 0 bases from J, the gap between germline ends came to 4 bases. CDR3 DNA: TGTGCCAGCACCACCTCCTACGAGCAGTACTTC. This codes for CASTTSYEQYF.

The CDR3 region has the DNA TGTGCCAGCAGCTTAGGGCAACTGGGCTACACCTTC. It specifies CASSLGQLGYTF. The V gene is TRBV7-8, the J gene TRBJ1-2; D gene unclear. Trimming took off 1 base at V and 8 bases at J, with 8 bases between the two ends. CDR1 is SGHVS and CDR2 is FQNEAQ in the germline V gene. The CDR3 sequence is 12 residues long. Based on the CDR3 plus reference TRBV7-8 and TRBJ1-2, the full variable domain is GAGVSQSPRYKVAKRGQDVALRCDPISGHVSLFWYQQALGQGPEFLTYFQNEAQLDKSGLPSDRFFAERPEGSVSTLKIQRTQQEDSAVYLCASSLGQLGYTFGSGTRLTVV.

The chain carries TRBV13 and TRBJ2-6; D remains ambiguous. The CDR3 runs 16 residues. Trimming pared 1 base from V and 3 bases from J, leaving 10 bases between. Germline V gene data show CDR1 as PRHDT and CDR2 as FYEKMQ (reference sequence). In DNA form, the CDR3 reads TGTGCCAGCAGCTTAGAGGGTCTTGATGGGGCCAACGTCCTGACTTTC. Protein: CASSLEGLDGANVLTF. Based on the CDR3 plus reference TRBV13 and TRBJ2-6, the full variable domain is AAGVIQSPRHLIKEKRETATLKCYPIPRHDTVYWYQQGPGQDPQFLISFYEKMQSDKGSIPDRFSAQQFSDYHSELNMSSLELGDSALYFCASSLEGLDGANVLTFGAGSRLTVL.

The J gene is TRBJ2-1, the V gene TRBV7-3, with TRBD2 matching 9 bases. V was clipped by 3 bases and J by 4 bases; unmatched bases: 4. CDR3 size: 15 residues. Germline values: CDR1 SGHTA, CDR2 FQGTGA. In nucleotides, the CDR3 is TGTGCCAGCAGCTTCATAGCGGGAGAGTACAATGAGCAGTTCTTC. This codes for CASSFIAGEYNEQFF.

V usage is TRBV6-5 and J usage is TRBJ1-1, with TRBD1 as a possible D gene (5 bases). In germline, CDR1 is MNHEY, CDR2 SVGAGI. The V and J ends lost 7 bases and 4 bases respectively, with 16 bases between them. This CDR3 has 14 residues. CDR3 coding DNA: TGTGCCAGCACCAGTATGGGACGGGGCACTGAAGCTTTCTTT. The encoded protein is CASTSMGRGTEAFF.

This sequence joins TRBV11-2 and TRBJ2-2, with 13 bases identical to TRBD2. This CDR3 spans 16 amino acids. J was trimmed by 7 bases and V by 6 bases; bases with no gene match: 8. Germline loops: CDR1 SGHAT, CDR2 FQNNGV. The CDR3 protein is CASRIGTSGNYGELFF. In nucleotides, the CDR3 is TGTGCCAGCAGGATCGGGACTAGCGGGAATTACGGGGAGCTGTTTTTT.

J is TRBJ2-5 and V is TRBV5-1; D may be TRBD2 (5 bases). The germline V gene encodes CDR1 SGHRS and CDR2 YFSETQ. This CDR3 contains 15 residues. The V end was cut by 4 bases, the J end by 2 bases, with 15 bases between. The DNA of the CDR3 is TGCGCCAGCAGCCCTCAATTTAGCGTACAAGAGACCCAGTACTTC. Its protein product is CASSPQFSVQETQYF.

This clone is a singleton in its sample. V is TRBV6-5 and J is TRBJ1-5, with 10 bases matching TRBD1. Germline V gene data show CDR1 as MNHEY and CDR2 as SVGAGI. After removal of 1 base from V and 5 bases from J, the junction contained 2 bases not matched to a gene. The CDR3 extends over 15 amino acids. CDR3 bases: TGTGCCAGCAGTTACTACGGGACAGGGGATCAGCCCCAGCATTTT. Its translation: CASSYYGTGDQPQHF.

This chain uses TRBV6-8 with TRBJ2-5, with a weak D call TRBD1 (6 bases). Germline CDR1 MNHGY, CDR2 SAAAGT. V lost 0 bases and J 5 bases, leaving 13 bases between the germline ends. This CDR3 has 15 amino acids. This CDR3 reads CASSYSFGGKETQYF. The CDR3 DNA reads TGTGCCAGCAGTTACTCGTTTGGGGGCAAGGAGACCCAGTACTTC.

The V call is TRBV25-1, the J call TRBJ2-7; 7 bases match TRBD2. Trimming cost V 1 base and J 2 bases; bases outside gene matches: 11. The CDR3 runs 17 residues. Per the germline V gene, CDR1 is MGHDK and CDR2 is SYGVNS. Written as DNA, the CDR3 is TGTGCCAGCAGTGAATCTGGGGGAGGGGCCGGGGCCTACGAGCAGTACTTC. It specifies CASSESGGGAGAYEQYF.

The chain combines TRBV6-5 with TRBJ2-3; D is ambiguous. Trimming pared 6 bases from V and 0 bases from J, leaving 13 bases between. CDR1 is MNHEY, CDR2 SVGAGI, per germline. This CDR3 has 15 amino acids. The CDR3 region has the DNA TGTGCCAGCAGCCCCCAATGGGGTAGCACAGATACGCAGTATTTT. This encodes CASSPQWGSTDTQYF.

In this sample, this clone turned up once. The chain is built from TRBV11-3 and TRBJ1-1; D not certain. V was cut by 5 bases and J by 6 bases, with 13 bases left in between. The CDR3 length is 13 residues. The germline V gene encodes CDR1 SGHNT and CDR2 YENEEA. In nucleotides, the CDR3 is TGTGCCAGCAGCGTCCAGGAAGTCGCTGAAGCTTTCTTT. It encodes CASSVQEVAEAFF.

The chain uses TRBV27 and TRBJ1-5; perhaps TRBD1 as D (6 bases). The ends were cut back, 5 bases at V and 3 bases at J, with 11 bases in the middle. The germline CDR1 and CDR2 sequences are MNHEY and SMNVEV (reference sequence). There are 14 residues in the CDR3. CDR3 in amino acids: CASSPGQYNQPQHF. The CDR3, as DNA: TGTGCCAGCAGTCCCGGACAGTACAATCAGCCCCAGCATTTT.

This clone appeared once. The chain recombines TRBV6-5 with TRBJ2-1; the match to TRBD2 covers 7 bases. Losses at the gene ends were 5 bases for V and 6 bases for J; bases not matched to a gene: 10. This CDR3 contains 15 residues. In germline, CDR1 is MNHEY, CDR2 SVGAGI. The CDR3 nucleotides read TGTGCCAGCAGTCTCACTAGCGTAGCTTTCAATGAGCAGTTCTTC. Its translation: CASSLTSVAFNEQFF.

This clone was observed a single time. This chain uses TRBV7-3 with TRBJ2-2; D not certain. Germline CDR1 reads SGHTA; CDR2 reads FQGTGA. The CDR3 totals 13 residues. V was cut by 3 bases and J by 2 bases, with 4 bases left in between. CDR3 residues: CASSFSNTGELFF. CDR3 DNA sequence: TGTGCCAGCAGCTTTTCTAACACCGGGGAGCTGTTTTTT.

The genes are TRBV5-4 and TRBJ2-1; 9 bases align to TRBD2. V shed 4 bases, J shed 7 bases, and the junction held 3 bases outside the gene matches. The CDR3 covers 13 residues. The germline CDR1 and CDR2 sequences are SGHNT and YYREEE (reference sequence). The CDR3 sequence: CASSTLAGNEQFF. CDR3 DNA: TGTGCCAGCAGCACCCTAGCGGGGAATGAGCAGTTCTTC.

This chain joins TRBV27 and TRBJ2-3; D possibly matches TRBD1 or TRBD2 (5 bases each). CDR3 length: 14 residues. CDR1 MNHEY and CDR2 SMNVEV come from the germline V gene (reference sequence). V dropped 0 bases and J dropped 4 bases, with 8 bases sitting between them. CDR3: CASSLSGPPDTQYF. The CDR3 DNA sequence: TGTGCCAGCAGTTTATCGGGACCCCCAGATACGCAGTATTTT.

The rearrangement joins TRBV19 to TRBJ2-1; 8 bases are shared with TRBD2. With 3 bases clipped from V and 4 bases from J, the junction kept 11 bases outside the gene matches. The CDR3 consists of 17 residues. The germline CDR1 and CDR2 sequences are LNHDA and SQIVND (reference sequence). The CDR3 is CASSIPGLVGTYNEQFF. In DNA, the CDR3 is TGTGCCAGTAGTATCCCGGGACTAGTCGGTACGTACAATGAGCAGTTCTTC.

This clone was found a few times. The same CDR3 can be traced to other DNA sequences in this sample. The V call is TRBV11-3, the J call TRBJ1-1; D is perhaps TRBD1 (5 bases). The CDR3 has 13 amino acids. With 6 bases removed from V and 3 bases from J, the gap between germline ends came to 11 bases. CDR1 is SGHNT and CDR2 is YENEEA in the germline V gene. This CDR3 is CASSLRGYTEAFF. The CDR3, as DNA: TGTGCCAGCAGTTTACGGGGGTACACTGAAGCTTTCTTT.

This clone was recorded once. The chain links TRBV9 to TRBJ2-5; 8 positions agree with TRBD1. Matching the DNA end better, TRBJ2-7 makes the J call doubtful. The CDR3 loop spans 15 amino acids. Looked up from germline, CDR1 is SGDLS and CDR2 is YYNGEE. The CDR3 DNA reads as TGTGCCAGCAGCAAAGGGACAGGAGACACCTACGAGCAGTACTTC. Its protein is CASSKGTGDTYEQYF.

This CDR3 is CASSLSTRGGYTF. As DNA, the CDR3 is TGTGCCAGCAGTTTATCTACCAGGGGCGGCTACACCTTC. The V call is TRBV27, the J call TRBJ1-2, with a possible D match to TRBD1 (6 bases). The length of the CDR3 is 13 residues. Germline CDR1 is MNHEY and CDR2 is SMNVEV (reference sequence). V lost 0 bases and J 8 bases, leaving 10 bases between the germline ends.

The V and J genes are TRBV7-9 and TRBJ2-1; no reliable D call. Trimming pared 3 bases from V and 4 bases from J, leaving 4 bases between. The CDR3 runs to 12 residues. Germline V gives CDR1 SEHNR, CDR2 FQNEAQ (reference sequence). The CDR3 nucleotides are TGTGCCAGCAGCTTTTCTTACAATGAGCAGTTCTTC. This codes for CASSFSYNEQFF.

This sequence joins TRBV28 and TRBJ1-4, with TRBD1 matching over 7 bases. V shed 5 bases and J 7 bases; nucleotides not matched to a gene: 10. The CDR3 extends over 15 amino acids. From germline, CDR1 is MDHEN and CDR2 SYDVKM. CDR3 amino acids: CASSLPGQQSEKLFF. Here the CDR3 DNA reads TGTGCCAGCAGTCTCCCGGGACAGCAGAGTGAAAAACTGTTTTTT.

V is TRBV4-3 and J is TRBJ1-4, with TRBD1 matching over 7 bases. The CDR3 runs to 15 residues. Per the germline V gene, CDR1 is LGHNA and CDR2 is YSLEER. Unmatched junction bases numbered 2, after V lost 0 bases and J lost 4 bases. The CDR3 here is CASSQDGTVNEKLFF. In DNA form, the CDR3 reads TGCGCCAGCAGCCAAGACGGGACAGTTAATGAAAAACTGTTTTTT.

The chain links TRBV27 to TRBJ1-6; TRBD1 aligns across 8 bases. The CDR3 has 17 residues. Germline trimming cut 5 bases from V and 4 bases from J; bases unmatched to any gene: 10. Germline V lookup: CDR1 MNHEY, CDR2 SMNVEV (reference sequence). The CDR3 sequence: CASSAEGQENYNSPLHF. CDR3 sequence (DNA): TGTGCCAGCAGTGCGGAGGGACAGGAAAATTATAATTCACCCCTCCACTTT.

In this sample, this clone turned up a few times. This sequence joins TRBV5-4 and TRBJ2-7; D gene unclear. Germline V lookup: CDR1 SGHNT, CDR2 YYREEE (reference sequence). CDR3 length: 12 amino acids. V was clipped by 2 bases and J by 2 bases, with 5 bases between them. Here the CDR3 reads CASSFNPYEQYF. CDR3 sequence (DNA): TGTGCCAGCAGCTTCAACCCCTACGAGCAGTACTTC.